Below, 8 T cell receptor beta chains from the same sample are listed, as sequenced in a study of T cell clonality in common variable immunodeficiency. Findings and limits, study-wide: Reportedly, TCR beta sequences from common variable immunodeficiency showed fewer deletions and N-nucleotide insertions.

Antigens for these TCRs are unknown. Sequencing was performed with immunoSEQ multiplex PCR; in TCRdb, only in-frame clones are kept and a portion is missing. The sample yields approximately 35,000 clones, without any singletons. The sample consisted of peripheral blood mononuclear cells. The receptors were gathered from a human donor with common variable immunodeficiency.

As regards this clone: The read halts 3 residues ahead of the CDR3 end, with the missing end drawn from the germline J gene. V and J are TRBV7-3 and TRBJ2-7; a possible D gene is TRBD2 (6 bases). Trimming stripped 5 bases from V and 6 bases from J, with 11 bases between. In germline, CDR1 is SGHTA, CDR2 FQGTGA. CDR3 size: 12 residues. Partial CDR3 DNA: TGTGCCAGCAGCCGGAGGGCCGGCGAG. The encoded protein is CASSRRAGE. The CDR3 reads in full as CASSRRAGEQYF.

By share, this clone ranks as medium-sized. Read sequence stops 3 residues before the CDR3 end, and the germline J gene provides the missing end. J is TRBJ2-3 and V is TRBV9; 8 bases align to TRBD2. Trimming took 4 bases from V and 2 from J; bases not matched to a gene: 3. This CDR3 is built from 14 residues. Germline lookup yields CDR1 SGDLS and CDR2 YYNGEE. This chain's CDR3 is CASSPGGDTDTQYF. Incomplete CDR3 DNA: TGTGCCAGCAGCCCGGGGGGGGACACAGATACG.

The CDR3 reads CSARVLETHSFQETQYF. CDR3 bases read: TGCAGTGCTAGAGTATTGGAGACACACTCCTTCCAAGAGACC. V gene TRBV20-1 combines with J gene TRBJ2-5, with D hard to call. Sequencing ends 3 residues short of the CDR3 end; the germline J gene provides the rest. CDR1 is DFQATT and CDR2 is SNEGSKA in the germline V gene (reference sequence). V was cut by 1 base and J by 1 base, with 19 bases left in between. This CDR3 region has 17 residues.

This clone was counted ten times or more. The read gets to within 3 residues of the CDR3 end, and the germline J gene fills in the rest. J is TRBJ1-2 and V is TRBV20-1; D remains ambiguous. The germline gives CDR1 DFQATT, CDR2 SNEGSKA (reference sequence). The V end lost 6 bases, the J end lost 3 bases, and 14 bases lay between the germline ends. The CDR3 is made up of 13 amino acids. CDR3 sequence: CSASSPGDYGYTF. The CDR3 bases that were read are TGCAGTGCCTCGTCCCCAGGAGACTATGGC.

This clone was counted a few times. The read finishes 3 residues shy of the CDR3 end, and the germline J gene is used to complete it. The V gene is TRBV5-5, the J gene TRBJ2-3; a possible D gene is TRBD1 (6 bases). The CDR3 runs to 13 residues. Germline V gives CDR1 SGHKS, CDR2 YYEKEE (reference sequence). V shed 2 bases and J shed 4 bases, with 8 bases lying between them. The CDR3 loop reads CASSLKGADTQYF. CDR3 bases read: TGTGCCAGCAGCTTAAAGGGGGCAGATACG.

Many counts were recorded for this clone. With the read ending 3 residues before the CDR3 end, the germline J gene is used to fill in that end. The gene calls are TRBV24-1 and TRBJ2-1, with 7 bases fitting TRBD2. V lost 5 bases and J lost 6; bases outside the gene matches: 9. CDR3 size: 15 residues. The germline V gene has CDR1 KGHDR and CDR2 SFDVKD. CDR3 protein: CATSGGSGTGNEQFF. Incomplete CDR3 DNA: TGTGCCACCAGTGGGGGAAGCGGGACGGGCAATGAG.

This clone occurred many times. The read ends 3 residues before the CDR3 terminus; that terminus is restored from the germline J gene. The J gene is TRBJ1-1, the V gene TRBV18; 11 positions agree with TRBD1. The CDR3 has 13 residues. Per the germline V gene, CDR1 is KGHSH and CDR2 is LQKENI. This CDR3 reads CASSPGQGEWAFF. The CDR3 DNA, read in part, is TGTGCCAGCTCACCGGGACAGGGGGAGTGG.

This clone is classed as medium-sized. The read terminates 3 residues ahead of where the CDR3 ends, so the germline J gene completes it. The gene calls are TRBV20-1 and TRBJ1-2; 8 bases are a match to TRBD1. Per germline, CDR1 DFQATT and CDR2 SNEGSKA (reference sequence). This CDR3 has 14 amino acids. The part of the CDR3 DNA that was read is TGCAGTGCTAAAACCGGAGGACAGGGAGGAGGC. This translates into CSAKTGGQGGG. The CDR3 reads in full as CSAKTGGQGGGYTF.